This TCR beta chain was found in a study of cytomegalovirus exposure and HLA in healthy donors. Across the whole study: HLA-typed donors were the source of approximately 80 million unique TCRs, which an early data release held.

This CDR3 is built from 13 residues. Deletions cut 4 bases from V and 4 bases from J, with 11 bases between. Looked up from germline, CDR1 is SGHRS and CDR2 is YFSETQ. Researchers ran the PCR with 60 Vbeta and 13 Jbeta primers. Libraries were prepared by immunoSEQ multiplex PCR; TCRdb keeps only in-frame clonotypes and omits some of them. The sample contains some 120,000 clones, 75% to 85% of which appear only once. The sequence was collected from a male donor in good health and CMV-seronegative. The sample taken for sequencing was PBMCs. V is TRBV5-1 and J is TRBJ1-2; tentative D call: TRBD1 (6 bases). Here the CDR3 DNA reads TGCGCCAGCAGCCACGACAGGAGCTATGGCTACACCTTC. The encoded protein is CASSHDRSYGYTF.